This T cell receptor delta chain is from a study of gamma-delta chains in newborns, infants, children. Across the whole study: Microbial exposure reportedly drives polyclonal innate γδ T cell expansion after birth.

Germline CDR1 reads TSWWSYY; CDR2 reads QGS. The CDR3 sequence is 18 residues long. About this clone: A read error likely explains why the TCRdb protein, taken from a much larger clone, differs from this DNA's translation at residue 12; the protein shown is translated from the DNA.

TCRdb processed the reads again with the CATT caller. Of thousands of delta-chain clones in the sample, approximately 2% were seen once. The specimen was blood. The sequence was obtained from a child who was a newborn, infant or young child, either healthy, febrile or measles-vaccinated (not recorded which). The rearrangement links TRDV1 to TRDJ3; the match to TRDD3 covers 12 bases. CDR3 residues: CALGEYWGIPWNTRQMFF. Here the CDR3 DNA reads TGTGCTCTTGGGGAGTACTGGGGGATACCCTGGAACACCCGACAGATGTTTTTC.